This T cell receptor beta chain came from a study of CD8 T cells in ankylosing spondylitis. Notes on the study in general: Characteristic, it appeared, of ankylosing spondylitis blood was a TCR beta motif of seven or eight highly homologous variants. Clones tied to disease were said to be significantly enriched in matched ankylosing spondylitis synovial fluid. Certain motif variants had earlier been reported in reactive arthritis synovial fluid and blood. Clones linked to the disease showed a CD8+ phenotype. They occurred at relatively low frequencies in peripheral blood.

This clonotype was counted many times. Its antigen is as yet unknown. There are 15 residues in the CDR3. The trim removed 7 bases at V and 7 bases at J, leaving 11 bases unmatched. Preparation of TCR beta libraries was done by quantitative 5'-RACE with molecular barcodes. A single record per CDR3 protein comes from TCRdb applying MiXCR to the 5' RACE reads. This table holds hundreds of thousands of distinct CDR3 sequences, roughly 18% found once. The sample taken for sequencing was blood, either unsorted or a sorted T cell fraction (not recorded which). This TCR was recovered from a male donor with ankylosing spondylitis. The genes are TRBV12-3 or TRBV12-4 and TRBJ2-1; 9 nucleotides align to TRBD2. The CDR3, as DNA: TGTGCCAGCACCATAAGGCTAGCGGGGCATAATGAGCAGTTCTTC. Translating it yields CASTIRLAGHNEQFF.